This TCR beta chain derives from a study of vaccination and CD4 T cells after COVID-19 (dated by TCRdb to the early 2020s). General notes on the study: SARS-CoV-2 positivity had been established in the convalescent patients by nasal swab PCR, and mild disease was recorded in several of these patients and severe disease in one. The convalescent cohort included six males and four females, with two Hispanic individuals, seven Caucasians, two Asians and one multiracial person. In roughly nine COVID-19 convalescent patients and a handful of infection-naive healthy vaccine recipients, the spike-specific CD4+ TCR repertoire before mRNA vaccination was compared with the repertoire after mRNA vaccination. Post-COVID blood samples were collected from convalescent patients a median of approximately 93 days after diagnosis, with a range of roughly 30 to 170 days. Post-vaccine blood samples were collected a median of about 11 weeks after the second vaccine dose, ranging from roughly 13 to 250 days. Two doses of either the Pfizer-BioNTech BNT162b2 vaccine (n=8) or the Moderna mRNA-1273 vaccine (n=2) were administered to participants.

The investigation overall reported the following: Relatively few convalescent patients were included in the study, and early timepoints after natural infection were not analyzed. Nearly all vaccine-specific clones in convalescent patients (304 of 307) were mono-reactive for SARS-CoV-2 spike rather than cross-reactive with common cold coronaviruses. The median count of SARS-CoV-2-reactive clonotypes went up from around 20 after infection to 38 after vaccination, although the change was not significant. Among convalescent patients, a median roughly 90% of the SARS-CoV-2-reactive clones seen after vaccination appeared only after vaccination, which suggests priming specific to the vaccine.

The library came from PCR. This sample was sequenced with an Illumina iSeq 100. The paper's processing steps were these. Non-productive sequences were filtered out, and CDR3s that did not start with C, did not end with F or W, or were shorter than 7 amino acids were discarded. Levenshtein distances (stringdist) and unrooted phylogenetic trees (ape) in R version 3.6.1 were used to assess CDR3 homology. TCRdb reprocessing: public reads trimmed at Q25 with fastp, clones called with MiXCR, in-frame beta chains kept. Identical CDR3 protein sequences are pooled into one entry, listed with their most common genes and DNA. The V and J calls shown here were made by TCRdb, not taken from the authors' results. The sample table records about 19,000 distinct CDR3 sequences; around 68% of these occur just once. The top ten constitute around 0.92% of the sample. This clonotype was recorded a few times. Its antigen remains unidentified. Base quality data are lacking; no much larger clone is found one base away.

The germline V gene yields MRHNA for CDR1 and SNTAGT for CDR2. The CDR3 covers 13 residues, taking in both the cysteine and the phenylalanine. The retained sequence is limited to the CDR3, 39 bases, with the frame set at the first base. V was cut back by 3 bases and J by 4 bases, leaving a gap of 6 bases between them. The convalescent patients' positive SARS-CoV-2 PCR tests fell between March and December 2020, which was before the Alpha, Beta and Delta variants emerged in the United States. PBMCs were separated from whole blood using Ficoll-Paque Plus gradient centrifugation and then either used fresh or cryopreserved at -140C.

The sequence links TRBV6-4 to TRBJ2-2; the D gene is perhaps TRBD2, from 6 matching bases. The TCR comes from a human donor who had recovered from COVID-19. The sample in question was CD4+ T cells from blood, obtained before SARS-CoV-2 vaccination. The base sequence is TGTGCCAGCAGTGAGACTAGCACCGGGGAGCTGTTTTTT. It codes for CASSETSTGELFF.